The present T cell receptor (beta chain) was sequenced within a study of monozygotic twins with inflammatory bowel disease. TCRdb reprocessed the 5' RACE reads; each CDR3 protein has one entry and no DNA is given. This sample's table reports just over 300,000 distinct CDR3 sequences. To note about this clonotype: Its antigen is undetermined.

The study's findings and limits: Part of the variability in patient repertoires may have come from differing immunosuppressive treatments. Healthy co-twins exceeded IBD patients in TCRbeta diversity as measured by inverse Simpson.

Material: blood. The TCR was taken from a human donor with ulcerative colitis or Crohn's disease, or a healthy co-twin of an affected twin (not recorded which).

CDR3 residues: CAITSAGTDTQYF. This chain connects TRBV10-3 to TRBJ2-3. The germline CDR1 and CDR2 sequences are ENHRY and SYGVKD. The CDR3 has 13 amino acids.